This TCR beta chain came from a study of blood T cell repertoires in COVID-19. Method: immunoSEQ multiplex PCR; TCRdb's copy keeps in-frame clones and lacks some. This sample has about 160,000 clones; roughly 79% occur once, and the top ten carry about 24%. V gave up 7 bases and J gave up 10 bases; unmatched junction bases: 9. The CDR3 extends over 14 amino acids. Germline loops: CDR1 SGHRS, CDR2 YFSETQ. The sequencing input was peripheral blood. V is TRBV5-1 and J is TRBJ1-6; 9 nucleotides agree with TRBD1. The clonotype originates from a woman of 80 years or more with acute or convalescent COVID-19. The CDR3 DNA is TGCGCCAGCTCCGCCGGGACAGGGAACTCACCCCTCCACTTT. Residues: CASSAGTGNSPLHF.